A single sample is the source of the 5 T cell receptor beta chains below, sequenced in a study of CXCR3-negative and CXCR3-positive naive CD8 T cells. Findings of the study overall: Against CXCR3-negative naive cells, CXCR3-positive naive cells showed more hydrophobic TRB CDR3s.

No cognate antigen is known for these TCRs. UMI-labeled TRB cDNA libraries were prepared by 5' RACE. TCRdb re-called the 5' RACE reads; one entry per CDR3 protein, DNA not given. Its listing shows around 88,000 distinct CDR3 sequences. Sequencing used naive CXCR3+ CD8+ T cells from blood. The subset was: CD45RO-CCR7+CD27+CD95- naive CD8+ T cells expressing CXCR3 (TNR3+). These receptors all come from a human donor in good health. Some clones in this sample may be carry-over from other donors' samples.

V gene TRBV4-1 combines with J gene TRBJ2-7; with no DNA, the TCRdb D assignment of TRBD2 cannot be verified. Germline V lookup: CDR1 MGHRA, CDR2 YSYEKL. The CDR3 sequence is 14 residues long. This CDR3 is CASSQRGVNYEQYF.

V is TRBV28 and J is TRBJ2-3. Germline CDR1 MDHEN, CDR2 SYDVKM. The CDR3 has 14 amino acids. CDR3 region: CASSLSPSTDTQYF.

The chain couples TRBV28 to TRBJ2-5; TCRdb names TRBD1, which stays unverified in the absence of DNA. This CDR3 has 16 residues. CDR1 MDHEN and CDR2 SYDVKM come from the germline V gene. The CDR3 sequence is CASSWPGQGVRETQYF.

The chain recombines TRBV12-3 or TRBV12-4 with TRBJ1-1; no DNA is available, so the TRBD1 call from TCRdb remains unchecked. This CDR3 contains 15 residues. CDR3 loop: CASQGQGGLVAEAFF.

This chain connects TRBV2 to TRBJ2-5; the TCRdb D gene call, TRBD2, has no DNA to confirm it. CDR3 length: 17 amino acids. Germline loops: CDR1 SNHLY, CDR2 FYNNEI. Here the CDR3 reads CASSEESNVAGQETQYF.